Detailed here is one T cell receptor beta chain. This sample is drawn from a study of T-cell memory formation after mild COVID-19. TCRdb used MiXCR to reprocess the 5' RACE reads, holding one entry per CDR3 protein. Found here are 240,000 or so distinct CDR3 sequences, around 10% of them singletons; the top ten hold 22%. The origin of this receptor is a man in his late teens or twenties who had mild COVID-19 (a few samples of this study predate the infection). Cell type and time point are not known. The specimen sequenced was PBMCs or a T cell subset sorted from them (not recorded which).

The CDR3 DNA is TGCGCCAGCAGCTCCGGGACGGTGAGCTCCTACGAGCAGTACTTC. It yields the protein CASSSGTVSSYEQYF. The rearrangement links TRBV5-1 to TRBJ2-7; D possibly matches TRBD1 or TRBD2 (5 bases each). Germline V gives CDR1 SGHRS, CDR2 YFSETQ. V dropped 3 bases and J dropped 0 bases, with 13 bases sitting between them. The CDR3 has 15 amino acids.